This record looks at one T cell receptor (beta chain) sequence and its context. Its antigen is unidentified. The CDR3 runs to 13 residues. Between the trimmed V and J ends, which lost 5 bases and 2 bases, there was a span of 9 bases. The germline gives CDR1 LGHDT, CDR2 YNNKEL (reference sequence). This record belongs to a study of T cell responses to AZD1222 COVID-19 vaccine. Study observations and caveats: As reported, nearly half of all spike-specific TCRs target variant regions that are unmutated.

Method: immunoSEQ multiplex PCR; TCRdb's copy keeps in-frame clones and lacks some. The sample consists of 130,000 or so clones, approximately 82% of them appearing once. The chain couples TRBV3-1 (or the pseudogene TRBV3-2) to TRBJ1-2; weak D call: TRBD1 (6 bases). The sample consisted of peripheral blood, taken 28 days after the second AZD1222 dose. This receptor was obtained from an adult who received the AZD1222 COVID-19 vaccine. The CDR3 sequence: CASSSDRNYGYTF. CDR3 bases: TGTGCCAGCAGCTCGGACAGAAACTATGGCTACACCTTC.